This T cell receptor (beta chain) comes out of a study of T cell responses to AZD1222 COVID-19 vaccine. The method was immunoSEQ multiplex PCR; TCRdb's version includes in-frame clones alone and lacks a portion of them. The sample shows about 130,000 clones, around 90% of them seen only once. Study-level results: Baseline serology detected seropositivity in only 6 or 7 AZD1222 recipients. Following two doses of AZD1222, Spike-specific TCR breadth and depth rose.

Trimming left V 6 bases short and J 7 bases short, with 13 bases between. Looked up from germline, CDR1 is MDHEN and CDR2 is SYDVKM. This CDR3 region has 12 residues. The table lists this clone with a count of one. No antigen is known for it. The V gene is TRBV28, the J gene TRBJ2-7; D unclear. This material consisted of peripheral blood, taken 28 days after the second AZD1222 dose. This receptor was obtained from an adult who received the AZD1222 COVID-19 vaccine. DNA of the CDR3: TGTGCCAGCAGGGAAAATGTGGGGGAGCAGTACTTC. Translation gives CASRENVGEQYF.